The clone carrying this T cell receptor (beta chain) appeared many times. Its antigen is unidentified. Relying on iRepertoire HTBI primers and Arm-PCR of CDR3 regions, the team built TCR beta libraries. MiXCR, applied by TCRdb to the multiplex PCR reads, yields one record per CDR3 protein. In the table there are about 370,000 distinct CDR3 sequences, roughly 15% of which are singletons. This record comes from a study of regulatory T cells in long-lasting Graves disease. Study results and limitations: Researchers reported studying only peripheral blood, not thyroid tissue.

Time point noted: newly diagnosed GD, antithyroid drugs for less than 3 months. Isolated PBMC RNA provided the starting material for the TCR library. The source is a female donor with Graves disease. The sample was peripheral blood mononuclear cells (PBMCs), taken at new diagnosis, from a patient treated with antithyroid drugs.

The CDR3 nucleotides are TGTGCTAGTGGTTTGTCCCATCGGAGGGACTCCCGACTGGAGAGGGACACCATATATTTT. This codes for CASGLSHRRDSRLERDTIYF. This chain uses TRBV12-5 with TRBJ1-3, with a possible D match to TRBD1 (5 bases). This CDR3 region has 20 residues. Trimming took off 2 bases at V and 8 bases at J, with 31 bases between the two ends. CDR1 LGHNT and CDR2 FRNRAP come from the germline V gene.